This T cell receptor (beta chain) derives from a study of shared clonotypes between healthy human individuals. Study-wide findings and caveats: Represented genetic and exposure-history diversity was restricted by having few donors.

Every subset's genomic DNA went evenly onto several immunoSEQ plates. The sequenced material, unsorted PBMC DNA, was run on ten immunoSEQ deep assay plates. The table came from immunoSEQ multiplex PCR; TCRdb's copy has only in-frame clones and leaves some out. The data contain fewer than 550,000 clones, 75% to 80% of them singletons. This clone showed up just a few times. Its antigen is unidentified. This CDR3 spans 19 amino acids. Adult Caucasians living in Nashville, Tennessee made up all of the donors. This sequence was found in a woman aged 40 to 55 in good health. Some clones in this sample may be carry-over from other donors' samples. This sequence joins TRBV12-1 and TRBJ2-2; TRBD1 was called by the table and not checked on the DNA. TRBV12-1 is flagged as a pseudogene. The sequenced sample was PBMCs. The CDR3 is CATPLPGTGSPIATGELFF. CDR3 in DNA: TGTGCCACCCCTTTACCCGGGACAGGGTCACCTATAGCCACCGGGGAGCTGTTTTTT.